These 4 T cell receptor beta chains were all obtained from the same sample, sequenced in a study of blood T cell repertoires in COVID-19. Generated by immunoSEQ multiplex PCR, the TCRdb table keeps only in-frame clones and is missing some. In the table there are some 100,000 clones, 81% of which are singletons. Sequenced material: peripheral blood. The source is a man aged 60 to 75 with acute or convalescent COVID-19.

The rearrangement joins TRBV10-3 to TRBJ2-7, with TRBD2 matching over 9 bases. Germline V gene lookup returns CDR1 ENHRY and CDR2 SYGVKD. With 7 bases clipped from V and 0 bases from J, the junction kept 4 bases outside the gene matches. This CDR3 comprises 14 residues. The CDR3 nucleotides read TGTGCCATCACAGCTAGCGGGACCTCCTACGAGCAGTACTTC. Translation: CAITASGTSYEQYF.

The V gene is TRBV6-1, the J gene TRBJ2-3, with TRBD1 matching over 7 bases. Trimming at V came to 2 bases and at J to 0 bases, leaving 5 bases not matched to a gene. The CDR3 is 16 amino acids. The germline gives CDR1 MNHNS, CDR2 SASEGT. The CDR3 spells CASSEQGVPSTDTQYF. For the CDR3, the DNA is TGTGCCAGCAGTGAACAGGGGGTTCCTAGCACAGATACGCAGTATTTT.

The chain combines TRBV4-2 with TRBJ2-7; 10 positions match TRBD2. The CDR3 has 15 amino acids. The germline V gene has CDR1 LGHNA and CDR2 YNFKEQ. Trimming removed 1 base from V and 6 bases from J; junction bases left unmatched: 6. In DNA, the CDR3 is TGTGCCAGCAGCCAAGCGCTAGCGGGAGTCACCGAGCAGTACTTC. Protein product: CASSQALAGVTEQYF.

This clone was observed a handful of times. The rearrangement links TRBV27 to TRBJ1-5; D perhaps matches TRBD1 (5 bases). The CDR3 extends over 15 amino acids. The germline V gene encodes CDR1 MNHEY and CDR2 SMNVEV (reference sequence). The V and J ends lost 3 bases and 5 bases respectively, with 14 bases between them. The CDR3 loop is CASSFYLGRDQPQHF. The CDR3 DNA reads TGTGCCAGCAGTTTTTACTTGGGCAGGGATCAGCCCCAGCATTTT.